The clone carrying this TCR beta chain was counted between two and nine times. What it recognizes is unknown. Every donor contributed about 10 milliliters of peripheral blood by blood draw. The second PCR ran about 6 to 11 cycles with a sample-barcoded 5' primer and J-beta primers. Each cDNA molecule received a tag from a template-switch adaptor that had 12 random nucleotides. TCRdb processed the 5' RACE reads anew with MiXCR; each CDR3 protein has one entry. The data show fewer than 800,000 distinct CDR3 sequences, around 49% seen once. The data belong to a study of blood T cells in healthy people across ages. Study findings and constraints: Age advanced and TCR beta diversity per million T cells fell, roughly linearly. Calculation of diversity from one million T cells yielded estimates considered to be underestimates.

The V end lost 0 bases, the J end lost 12 bases, and 15 bases lay between the germline ends. CDR3 length equals 14 residues. The germline gives CDR1 LGHNA, CDR2 YNFKEQ. Sample: blood. This chain connects TRBV4-2 to TRBJ2-1; D gene uncertain. The sequence came from a woman aged 55 to 70 in good health. This CDR3 reads CASSQEEKGERQFF. CDR3 nucleotide sequence: TGTGCCAGCAGCCAAGAAGAGAAAGGCGAGCGGCAGTTCTTC.